The 14 T cell receptor beta chains given below trace back to one sample, sequenced in a study of T cell repertoires in cytomegalovirus infection. TCRdb used MiXCR to reprocess the reads, holding one entry per CDR3 protein. This sample has hundreds of thousands of distinct CDR3 sequences, with around 9.1% found just once. Sequenced sample: PBMCs. The receptor source for this set is a human donor in good health (CMV status not recorded). Some clones in this sample may be carry-over from other donors' samples.

There are many counts of this clonotype. The chain carries TRBV20-1 and TRBJ1-1; unclear D gene. Germline V gene lookup returns CDR1 DFQATT and CDR2 SNEGSKA (reference sequence). The CDR3 consists of 15 residues. V was shortened by 4 bases and J by 4 bases, with 19 bases between the two germline ends. The CDR3, as DNA: TGCAGTGCTAAGCCAACGGTTAGGCGGGGCACTGAAGCTTTCTTT. It yields the protein CSAKPTVRRGTEAFF.

There are many counts of this clonotype. V is TRBV20-1 and J is TRBJ2-6, with D perhaps matching TRBD1 (6 bases). Germline CDR1 and CDR2: DFQATT and SNEGSKA (reference sequence). Trimming pared 3 bases from V and 2 bases from J, leaving 14 bases between. The CDR3 runs to 16 residues. In DNA, the CDR3 is TGCAGTGCTAGGGGTAACAGGGTAACTGGGGCCAACGTCCTGACTTTC. Translation gives CSARGNRVTGANVLTF.

The sample holds many counts of this clonotype. The V and J genes are TRBV28 and TRBJ2-7; D is possibly TRBD2 (7 bases). V lost 5 bases to trimming and J lost 3 bases, with 14 bases between them. Germline assignment: CDR1 MDHEN and CDR2 SYDVKM. The CDR3 has 14 amino acids. CDR3 loop: CASSPRGAGYEQYV. Here the CDR3 DNA reads TGTGCCAGCAGTCCACGGGGGGCCGGCTACGAGCAGTACGTC.

In this sample, this clonotype turned up many times. V and J are TRBV27 and TRBJ1-1; a weak D match, TRBD1 (6 bases). CDR1 and CDR2 from the germline V gene are MNHEY and SMNVEV (reference sequence). This CDR3 spans 14 amino acids. Trimming cost V 3 bases and J 4 bases, with 12 bases left between them. CDR3 nucleotides: TGTGCCAGCAGTTTTAGGGGGGTAGGCACTGAAGCTTTCTTT. It codes for CASSFRGVGTEAFF.

This clonotype has just one count. The CDR3 is CASSAWDRGRRGTEAFF. In nucleotides, the CDR3 is TGTGCCAGCAGCGCCTGGGACAGGGGGCGCCGGGGGACTGAAGCTTTCTTT. The chain couples TRBV7-2 to TRBJ1-1, with 12 bases identical to TRBD1. V gave up 5 bases and J gave up 5 bases; unmatched junction bases: 12. The CDR3 length is 17 residues. Germline-derived CDR1 and CDR2 are SGHTA and FQGNSA. The variable domain in full, with the rest retrieved from reference TRBV7-2 and TRBJ1-1, is GAGVSQSPSNKVTEKGKDVELRCDPISGHTALYWYRQSLGQGLEFLIYFQGNSAPDKSGLPSDRFSAERTGGSVSTLTIQRTQQEDSAVYLCASSAWDRGRRGTEAFFGQGTRLTVV.

This chain connects TRBV3-1 to TRBJ2-4; 8 bases fit TRBD1. The CDR3 extends over 16 amino acids. The germline CDR1 and CDR2 sequences are LGHDT and YNNKEL (reference sequence). V was clipped by 3 bases and J by 8 bases; unmatched bases: 12. CDR3 bases: TGTGCCAGCAGCCACCACGGACAGGGCCGACCCGACATTCAGTACTTC. As protein: CASSHHGQGRPDIQYF.

This clonotype was counted many times. The rearrangement uses TRBV7-9 and TRBJ1-4; 9 bases agree with TRBD1. CDR3 length equals 16 residues. The V gene's germline CDR1 is SEHNR and CDR2 FQNEAQ (reference sequence). The ends lost 6 bases at V and 5 bases at J; junction bases unmatched: 10. CDR3 DNA: TGTGCCAGCAGTTACCTGACCGGGACAGGGAATGAAAAACTGTTTTTT. Its translation is CASSYLTGTGNEKLFF.

This clonotype was seen at least ten times. The chain combines TRBV20-1 with TRBJ2-5; possible D gene TRBD2, 6 bases. CDR3 size: 19 residues. The V and J ends lost 4 bases and 2 bases respectively, with 29 bases between them. Germline V gives CDR1 DFQATT, CDR2 SNEGSKA (reference sequence). The CDR3 sequence is CSAIDILDTVAALQETQYF. In nucleotides, the CDR3 is TGCAGTGCTATAGATATCCTGGACACAGTAGCGGCGTTGCAAGAGACCCAGTACTTC.

This clonotype was counted between two and nine times. This chain connects TRBV5-1 to TRBJ2-2, with 7 bases fitting TRBD2. The CDR3 length is 16 residues. The germline V gene has CDR1 SGHRS and CDR2 YFSETQ. V trimming: 9 bases; J trimming: 2 bases; junction bases outside the gene matches: 13. This CDR3 reads CATGVAGVPNTGELFF. CDR3 bases: TGCGCCACCGGAGTGGCGGGGGTCCCAAACACCGGGGAGCTGTTTTTT. Based on the CDR3 plus reference TRBV5-1 and TRBJ2-2, the full variable domain is KAGVTQTPRYLIKTRGQQVTLSCSPISGHRSVSWYQQTPGQGLQFLFEYFSETQRNKGNFPGRFSGRQFSNSRSEMNVSTLELGDSALYLCATGVAGVPNTGELFFGEGSRLTVL.

This clonotype was seen many times. V and J are TRBV7-6 and TRBJ2-7; perhaps TRBD1 as D (5 bases). The CDR3 consists of 14 residues. V lost 5 bases and J lost 0, with 11 bases in between. Germline CDR1 and CDR2: SGHVS and FNYEAQ. CDR3 protein: CASSVRQSSYEQYF. The DNA for the CDR3 is TGTGCCAGCAGCGTGCGACAGAGCTCCTACGAGCAGTACTTC.

Ten or more counts support this clonotype. This chain joins TRBV28 and TRBJ2-5; D ambiguous. V lost 3 bases to trimming and J lost 3 bases, with 8 bases between them. Germline V lookup: CDR1 MDHEN, CDR2 SYDVKM. The CDR3 contains 13 residues. The CDR3, as DNA: TGTGCCAGCAGTTTTTCCGGAAAAGAGACCCAGTACTTC. Its protein product is CASSFSGKETQYF.

The table lists this clonotype with many counts. The chain joins TRBV20-1 to TRBJ2-3; maybe TRBD2 (6 bases). Germline CDR1 and CDR2: DFQATT and SNEGSKA (reference sequence). This CDR3 spans 11 amino acids. V shed 3 bases and J shed 13 bases, with 14 bases lying between them. The DNA for the CDR3 is TGCAGTGCTAGCAGGGAACGCGGGGAGTATTTT. This codes for CSASRERGEYF.

This clonotype was recorded at least ten times. The chain combines TRBV6-1 with TRBJ1-6; 7 nucleotides match TRBD1. Trimming cost V 5 bases and J 8 bases; bases outside gene matches: 9. The CDR3 extends over 15 amino acids. CDR1 and CDR2 (germline): MNHNS, SASEGT. CDR3 in DNA: TGTGCCAGCAGTTCCTCCGGGACAGTATATTCACCCCTCCACTTT. Its translation is CASSSSGTVYSPLHF.

In its sample, this clonotype was seen many times. The V gene is TRBV14, the J gene TRBJ2-1; the D gene is possibly TRBD1 (6 bases). The CDR3 is 15 amino acids. Germline V gene lookup returns CDR1 SGHDN and CDR2 FVKESK. The V end was cut by 1 base, the J end by 2 bases, with 9 bases between. Here the CDR3 reads CASSQVPGAYNEQFF. CDR3 in DNA: TGTGCCAGCAGCCAAGTGCCAGGGGCCTACAATGAGCAGTTCTTC. The full variable domain, rest sourced from reference TRBV14 and TRBJ2-1, is EAGVTQFPSHSVIEKGQTVTLRCDPISGHDNLYWYRRVMGKEIKFLLHFVKESKQDESGMPNNRFLAERTGGTYSTLKVQPAELEDSGVYFCASSQVPGAYNEQFFGPGTRLTVL.